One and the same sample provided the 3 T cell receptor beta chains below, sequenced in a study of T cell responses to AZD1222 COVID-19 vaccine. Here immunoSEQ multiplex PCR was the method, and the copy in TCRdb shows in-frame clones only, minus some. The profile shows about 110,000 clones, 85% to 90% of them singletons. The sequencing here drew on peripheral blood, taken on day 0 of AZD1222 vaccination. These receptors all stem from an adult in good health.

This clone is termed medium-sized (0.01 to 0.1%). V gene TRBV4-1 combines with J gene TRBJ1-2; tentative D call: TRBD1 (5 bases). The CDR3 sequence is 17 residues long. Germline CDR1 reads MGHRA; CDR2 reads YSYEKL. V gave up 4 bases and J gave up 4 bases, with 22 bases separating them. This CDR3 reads CASSRASSDGASYGYTF. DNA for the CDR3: TGCGCCAGCAGCCGCGCTTCGAGTGACGGGGCGAGCTATGGCTACACCTTC.

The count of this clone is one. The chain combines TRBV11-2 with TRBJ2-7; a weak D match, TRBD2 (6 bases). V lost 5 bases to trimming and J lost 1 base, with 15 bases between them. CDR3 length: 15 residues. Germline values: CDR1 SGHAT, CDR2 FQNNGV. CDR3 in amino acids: CASSPREAWSYEQYF. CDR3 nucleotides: TGTGCCAGCAGCCCAAGGGAGGCCTGGTCCTACGAGCAGTACTTC.

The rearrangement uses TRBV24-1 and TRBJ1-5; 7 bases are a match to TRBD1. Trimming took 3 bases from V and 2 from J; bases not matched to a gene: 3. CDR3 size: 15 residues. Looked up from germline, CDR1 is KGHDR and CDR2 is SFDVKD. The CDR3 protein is CATSDPGTGNQPQHF. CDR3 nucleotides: TGTGCCACCAGTGATCCCGGGACAGGCAATCAGCCCCAGCATTTT.